A single sample gave rise to the 18 T cell receptor beta chains below, sequenced in a study of immune heterogeneity within non-small cell lung tumors. Each sample used around 600 ng of genomic DNA from bulk tumor tissue. During surgery, several far-apart biopsies were obtained from every primary tumor. Untreated, newly diagnosed non-small cell lung cancer patients underwent curative surgery. TCR beta CDR3 regions came from multiplex PCR with 32 forward V and 13 reverse J primers. TCRdb recomputed calls from the multiplex PCR reads with MiXCR, one row per CDR3 protein. The repertoire holds about 4,300 distinct CDR3 sequences, with more than 20% as singletons. The specimen was lung tumor tissue. The receptors stem from a man aged 45 to 65 with non-small cell lung cancer.

By frequency in the sample, this clonotype is medium-sized (0.01 to 0.1%). J is TRBJ1-1 and V is TRBV27, with D hard to call. The CDR3 consists of 16 residues. V lost 9 bases and J 5 bases, leaving 25 bases between the germline ends. Germline CDR1 and CDR2: MNHEY and SMNVEV (reference sequence). CDR3 loop: CASRKIPGGSHTEAFF. The DNA for the CDR3 is TGTGCCAGTCGGAAGATTCCGGGTGGGAGTCATACTGAAGCTTTCTTT.

At least ten counts were recorded for this clonotype. The chain's CDR3 is CASSEEAGTGETQYF. CDR3 DNA sequence: TGTGCCAGCAGTGAAGAAGCCGGGACAGGGGAGACCCAGTACTTC. The rearrangement links TRBV6-1 to TRBJ2-5, with TRBD1 identical over 9 bases. The CDR3 is 15 residues long. The germline V gene has CDR1 MNHNS and CDR2 SASEGT. V lost 1 base and J lost 5; bases outside the gene matches: 5.

In the case of this clonotype: A much larger clone differs by one base, so this may be a read error. V usage is TRBV9 and J usage is TRBJ2-3, with 8 bases lining up with TRBD2. Germline V gives CDR1 SGDLS, CDR2 YYNGEE. This CDR3 is built from 15 residues. V shed 2 bases and J 3 bases; nucleotides not matched to a gene: 5. The CDR3: CASSVRLATTDTQYF. The CDR3 DNA follows: TGTGCCAGCAGCGTGCGACTAGCGACAACAGATACGCAGTATTTT.

With regard to this clonotype: Here the CDR3 omits its conserved ending phenylalanine or tryptophan, so a read error is the likely source. No DNA is shown, since the ends of the CDR3 on it are uncertain; the CDR3 is the one TCRdb lists. The CDR3 loop is CASRRVATGESPLQL. The V call is TRBV28, the J call TRBJ1-6; TRBD1, as called in the table, went unchecked against the DNA. With termini counted, the CDR3 has 15 amino acids. CDR1 and CDR2 (germline): MDHEN, SYDVKM.

There are many counts of this clonotype. The chain employs TRBV7-8 and TRBJ1-1; D ambiguous. Trimming removed 5 bases at V and 2 bases at J, with 6 bases between. Germline CDR1 is SGHVS and CDR2 is FQNEAQ. The CDR3 sequence is 12 residues long. The CDR3 spells CASSPLNTEAFF. Written as DNA, the CDR3 is TGTGCCAGCAGCCCACTAAACACTGAAGCTTTCTTT.

The chain joins TRBV6-5 to TRBJ2-6; D gene ambiguous. The V and J ends lost 4 bases and 0 bases respectively, with 4 bases between them. In germline, CDR1 is MNHEY, CDR2 SVGAGI. The CDR3 totals 14 residues. The CDR3 here is CASSSCSGANVLTF. The CDR3, as DNA: TGTGCCAGCAGTTCCTGCTCTGGGGCCAACGTCCTGACTTTC.

This clonotype is deemed medium-sized. This chain joins TRBV30 and TRBJ1-3; D might be TRBD1 (5 bases). The V end was cut by 0 bases, the J end by 3 bases, with 9 bases between. This CDR3 has 14 residues. CDR1 GTSNPN and CDR2 SVGIG come from the germline V gene (reference sequence). CDR3 coding DNA: TGTGCCTGGAGTGTGGGAGGGGATGGAAACACCATATATTTT. Amino acids: CAWSVGGDGNTIYF.

The rearrangement uses TRBV7-9 and TRBJ1-2; perhaps TRBD1 as D (5 bases). Germline V gives CDR1 SEHNR, CDR2 FQNEAQ (reference sequence). This CDR3 spans 13 amino acids. Written as DNA, the CDR3 is TGTGGCATCAGCTTACACGGGGCTTTTGGCTACACCTTC. Translating gives CGISLHGAFGYTF.

Judged by abundance, this clonotype is medium-sized. The chain joins TRBV2 to TRBJ2-4; the match to TRBD1 covers 11 bases. The CDR3 contains 15 residues. The trim removed 4 bases at V and 7 bases at J, leaving 6 bases unmatched. From germline, CDR1 is SNHLY and CDR2 FYNNEI. The chain's CDR3 is CASSAGQGAGNIQYF. CDR3 nucleotides: TGTGCCAGCAGTGCCGGACAGGGGGCGGGCAACATTCAGTACTTC.

This clonotype is medium-sized within its sample. In nucleotides, the CDR3 is TGTGCCAGCAGCACCTCGGACAGGGGGTACGAGCAGTACTTC. This gives the protein CASSTSDRGYEQYF. This sequence joins TRBV3-1 and TRBJ2-7; TRBD1 matches 10 bases. The CDR3 has 14 residues. V gave up 5 bases and J gave up 4 bases; unmatched junction bases: 5. The germline CDR1 and CDR2 sequences are LGHDT and YNNKEL (reference sequence).

This clonotype is labeled medium-sized. This chain links TRBV9 with TRBJ1-1; D is uncertain. This CDR3 is 13 amino acids long. Germline values: CDR1 SGDLS, CDR2 YYNGEE. V was trimmed by 0 bases and J by 1 base, leaving 4 bases between them. This chain's CDR3 is CASSVAGNTEAFF. Written as DNA, the CDR3 is TGTGCCAGCAGCGTAGCAGGGAACACTGAAGCTTTCTTT.

On this clonotype: An end of the junction differs from the germline gene, which may be a read error. This chain uses TRBV14 with TRBJ1-2, with TRBD1 matching 7 bases. Per germline, CDR1 SGHDN and CDR2 FVKESK. The CDR3 contains 15 residues. The CDR3 is CASSQASRGLRGYSF. The CDR3 DNA is TGTGCCAGCAGCCAAGCTTCGAGGGGGCTGAGGGGCTACTCCTTC.

The rearrangement links TRBV7-7 to TRBJ1-3, with D hard to call. There are 15 residues in the CDR3. Trimming stripped 0 bases from V and 2 bases from J, with 8 bases between. Germline loops: CDR1 SSHAT, CDR2 FNYEAQ (reference sequence). CDR3: CASSLATGTGNTIYF. CDR3 in DNA: TGTGCCAGCAGCTTAGCGACCGGCACTGGAAACACCATATATTTT. The full variable domain, its missing parts supplied by reference TRBV7-7 and TRBJ1-3, is GAGVSQSPRYKVTKRGQDVTLRCDPISSHATLYWYQQALGQGPEFLTYFNYEAQPDKSGLPSDRFSAERPEGSISTLTIQRTEQRDSAMYRCASSLATGTGNTIYFGEGSWLTVV.

Judged by abundance, this clonotype is medium-sized (0.01 to 0.1%). The genes are TRBV5-1 and TRBJ1-2; 9 bases align to TRBD1. CDR1 and CDR2 (germline): SGHRS, YFSETQ. This CDR3 is built from 15 residues. V gave up 10 bases and J gave up 0 bases; unmatched junction bases: 10. CDR3 DNA sequence: TGCGCCCGTTGCTGGGGGACAGGGACTAACTATGGCTACACCTTC. This translates into CARCWGTGTNYGYTF.

By frequency in the sample, this clonotype is medium-sized. The chain recombines TRBV19 with TRBJ1-1; D ambiguous. Germline V gene sequence: CDR1 LNHDA, CDR2 SQIVND (reference sequence). There are 11 residues in the CDR3. Trimming cost V 3 bases and J 1 base, with 0 bases left between them. This CDR3 reads CASSMNTEAFF. As DNA, the CDR3 is TGTGCCAGTAGTATGAACACTGAAGCTTTCTTT.

This clonotype has at least ten counts. The chain carries TRBV3-1 and TRBJ1-4; a weak D match, TRBD1 (5 bases). The V end lost 0 bases, the J end lost 7 bases, and 18 bases lay between the germline ends. CDR1 LGHDT and CDR2 YNNKEL come from the germline V gene (reference sequence). CDR3 length: 17 residues. The CDR3 sequence: CASSQDFSRERSEKLFF. The CDR3 DNA sequence: TGTGCCAGCAGCCAAGATTTCAGCAGGGAACGTAGTGAAAAACTGTTTTTT.

This clonotype is termed medium-sized. The genes are TRBV30 and TRBJ1-2, with unresolved D. The CDR3 contains 11 residues. The germline V and J ends were trimmed by 3 bases and 7 bases, with 9 bases remaining between them. Germline CDR1 GTSNPN, CDR2 SVGIG (reference sequence). Here the CDR3 DNA reads TGTGCCTGGAGAATGAATGCTGGCTACACCTTC. It is translated as CAWRMNAGYTF.

By share, this clonotype counts as medium-sized. This rearrangement joins TRBV27 to TRBJ1-1; tentative D call: TRBD1 (5 bases). Trimming took off 7 bases at V and 5 bases at J, with 17 bases between the two ends. The CDR3 length is 14 residues. Germline CDR1 and CDR2: MNHEY and SMNVEV (reference sequence). The CDR3 loop is CASIKVRGGTEAFF. As DNA, the CDR3 is TGTGCCAGCATAAAGGTGAGGGGAGGAACTGAAGCTTTCTTT.